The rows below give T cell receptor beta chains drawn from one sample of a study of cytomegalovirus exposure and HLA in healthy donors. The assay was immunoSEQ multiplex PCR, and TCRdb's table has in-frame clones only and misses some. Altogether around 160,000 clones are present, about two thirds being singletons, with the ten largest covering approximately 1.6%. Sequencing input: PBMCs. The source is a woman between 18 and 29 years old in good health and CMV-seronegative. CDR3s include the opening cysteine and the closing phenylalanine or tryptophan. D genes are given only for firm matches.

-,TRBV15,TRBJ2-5,CATSRTGPQYF
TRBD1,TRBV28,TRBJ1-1,CASRGTANTEAFF
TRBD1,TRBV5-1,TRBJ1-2,CASSLAGQGPNYGYTF
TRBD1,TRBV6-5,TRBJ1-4,CATLGTGVEKLFF
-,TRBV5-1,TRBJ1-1,CASSLARNQLNTEAFF
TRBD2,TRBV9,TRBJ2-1,CASSEPPARGAYNEQFF
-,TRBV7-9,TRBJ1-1,CASSLVQGGTEAFF
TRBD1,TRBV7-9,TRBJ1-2,CASSLGIQGDGYTF
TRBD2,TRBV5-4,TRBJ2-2,CASSRTSVKWAGELFF
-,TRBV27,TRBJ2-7,CASSFWAGAVDEQYF
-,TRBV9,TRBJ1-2,CASSVGGDGYTF
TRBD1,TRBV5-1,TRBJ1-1,CASSFVGQENTEAFF
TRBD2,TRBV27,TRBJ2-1,CASTPPGLAGRNEQFF
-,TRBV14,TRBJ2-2,CASSQFLPQGRELFF
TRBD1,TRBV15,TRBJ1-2,CATSRGGDSYGYTF
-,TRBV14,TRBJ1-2,CASSQGARGIPIHGYTF
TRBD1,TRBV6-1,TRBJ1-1,CASRYGTEYTEAFF
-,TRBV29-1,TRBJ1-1,CSLRKREVDTEAFF
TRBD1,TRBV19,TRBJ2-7,CASSYSVGQGYEQYF
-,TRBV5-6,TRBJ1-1,CASSLYGGLGMNTEAFF
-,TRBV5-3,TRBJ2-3,CARSLEWEIDYTDTQYF